This paragraph reports one T cell receptor (beta chain). Antigen: not known. The PCR contained 60 Vbeta and 13 Jbeta primers. Clones were sequenced by immunoSEQ multiplex PCR, and TCRdb holds only the in-frame ones, with some missing. The data show 120,000 to 150,000 clones, about 80% seen once. This sample was taken from a study of cytomegalovirus exposure and HLA in healthy donors. General study findings and limits: In a later analysis, V- and J-gene trimming of beta chains associated with a DCLRE1C missense variant, replicated independently.

Germline CDR1 reads SNHLY; CDR2 reads FYNNEI. Losses at the gene ends were 6 bases for V and 5 bases for J; bases not matched to a gene: 13. This CDR3 has 16 residues. Sequenced sample: PBMCs. The V and J genes are TRBV2 and TRBJ2-7; TRBD1 agrees at 10 bases. The receptor was isolated from a woman aged 40 to 55 in good health and CMV-seropositive. The CDR3 DNA follows: TGTGCCAGCAGACCCGGGACAGGGGAGCTTTGGGACGAGCAGTACTTC. Its protein product is CASRPGTGELWDEQYF.